This T cell receptor beta chain was sequenced during a study of blood T cell repertoires in COVID-19. Libraries were prepared by immunoSEQ multiplex PCR; TCRdb keeps only in-frame clonotypes and omits some of them. The data show around 380,000 clones, with 87% seen just once and 1% to 1.5% held by the top ten. The CDR3 spans 13 residues. Trimming removed 6 bases at V and 4 bases at J, with 12 bases between. CDR1 LNHDA and CDR2 SQIVND come from the germline V gene (reference sequence). Those who participated ranged in age from roughly 18 to 89 years and resided in roughly 26 US areas. Recovered status in Cohort 3 required two negative PCRs, clearance, or symptom resolution.

V usage is TRBV19 and J usage is TRBJ1-1, with a tentative D call TRBD1 (6 bases). The specimen sequenced was PBMCs or T cells enriched from blood (not recorded which). The receptor was isolated from a man aged 25 to 45 who had recovered from COVID-19. CDR3 sequence: CASRSGGGTEAFF. The CDR3 nucleotides read TGTGCCAGTAGGTCGGGGGGCGGCACTGAAGCTTTCTTT.